This entry lists 13 T cell receptor beta chains sequenced from one sample in a study of identical twins. TCRdb independently ran MiXCR on the 5' RACE reads; one entry per CDR3 protein. The sample lists 1.5 million to 2 million distinct CDR3 sequences, 25% to 35% occurring once. The sample comprised cord blood. These receptors all come from a newborn girl in good health.

This clonotype was counted between two and nine times. V usage is TRBV4-2 and J usage is TRBJ1-2; no firm D call. V was cut by 1 base and J by 8 bases, with 14 bases left in between. The CDR3 runs to 14 residues. Germline CDR1 is LGHNA and CDR2 is YNFKEQ. The DNA for the CDR3 is TGTGCCAGCAGCCAAGCTTCGGTAACGAGGGGCTACACCTTC. It codes for CASSQASVTRGYTF.

This clonotype was counted a few times. The chain joins TRBV28 to TRBJ1-2; 9 positions match TRBD1. The junction had 4 bases not matched to a gene; V was cut back by 4 bases and J by 4 bases. CDR1 is MDHEN and CDR2 is SYDVKM in the germline V gene. This CDR3 region has 14 residues. The CDR3 is CASSYIQGAYGYTF. The CDR3 DNA reads TGTGCCAGCAGTTATATACAGGGGGCCTATGGCTACACCTTC.

This clonotype was recorded once. V and J are TRBV10-3 and TRBJ1-2, with 7 bases that match TRBD1. CDR3 length: 13 amino acids. Per the germline V gene, CDR1 is ENHRY and CDR2 is SYGVKD. J was trimmed by 7 bases and V by 5 bases; bases with no gene match: 7. The CDR3 region is CAISLQGYCGYTF. CDR3 in DNA: TGTGCCATCAGTTTACAGGGGTACTGTGGCTACACCTTC.

This chain connects TRBV12-3 or TRBV12-4 to TRBJ2-3, with TRBD2 identical over 11 bases. V trimming: 5 bases; J trimming: 0 bases; junction bases outside the gene matches: 16. The CDR3 covers 20 residues. In DNA form, the CDR3 reads TGTGCCAGCAGTCCCCGCTATCGCCTAGCGGGGGGAACTAGCACAGATACGCAGTATTTT. This translates into CASSPRYRLAGGTSTDTQYF.

The genes are TRBV10-3 and TRBJ2-1, with TRBD2 matching over 7 bases. The CDR3 sequence is 17 residues long. The germline V gene encodes CDR1 ENHRY and CDR2 SYGVKD. V gave up 4 bases and J gave up 0 bases; unmatched junction bases: 9. The chain's CDR3 is CAISGGNGGGSYNEQFF. The CDR3 nucleotides are TGTGCCATCAGTGGGGGGAATGGCGGGGGCTCCTACAATGAGCAGTTCTTC.

This clonotype was seen more than once but under ten times. This chain uses TRBV6-1 with TRBJ1-5; 7 nucleotides align to TRBD1. CDR1 and CDR2 from the germline V gene are MNHNS and SASEGT. V trimming: 8 bases; J trimming: 2 bases; junction bases outside the gene matches: 6. The CDR3 extends over 14 amino acids. CDR3 region: CASGDRERNQPQHF. CDR3 nucleotide sequence: TGTGCCAGCGGAGACAGGGAGCGCAATCAGCCCCAGCATTTT.

This clonotype was seen a handful of times. V and J are TRBV6-6 and TRBJ1-1; D gene ambiguous. The CDR3 spans 13 residues. Trimming removed 4 bases from V and 5 bases from J, with 11 bases in between. Per germline, CDR1 MNHNY and CDR2 SVGAGI (reference sequence). CDR3 sequence reads: CASSSVGGTEAFF. For the CDR3, the DNA is TGTGCCAGCAGTTCAGTGGGTGGAACTGAAGCTTTCTTT.

The rearrangement uses TRBV27 and TRBJ1-1; weak D call: TRBD1 (6 bases). CDR1 MNHEY and CDR2 SMNVEV come from the germline V gene (reference sequence). V dropped 0 bases and J dropped 5 bases, with 16 bases sitting between them. The CDR3 has 16 residues. CDR3 bases: TGTGCCAGCAGTTTATCGTTGAAGACAGGTCGTACTGAAGCTTTCTTT. It encodes CASSLSLKTGRTEAFF.

Worth noting for this clonotype: Sequence at one end of the junction differs from germline and may be a read error. This chain links TRBV25-1 with TRBJ1-2; D ambiguous. The CDR3 is 13 residues long. Germline CDR1 and CDR2: MGHDK and SYGVNS. CDR3 sequence: CACSDAANYGYTF. For the CDR3, the DNA is TGTGCCTGCAGTGATGCGGCTAACTATGGCTACACCTTC.

The V and J genes are TRBV7-2 and TRBJ2-1; TRBD1 might be the D (6 bases). CDR1 and CDR2 (germline): SGHTA, FQGNSA. This CDR3 comprises 15 residues. The V end was cut by 0 bases, the J end by 6 bases, with 12 bases between. DNA for the CDR3: TGTGCCAGCAGCTTAGCCTTGCTAGGGGGCAATGAGCAGTTCTTC. Amino acids: CASSLALLGGNEQFF.

This clonotype was counted a few times. The rearrangement uses TRBV7-9 and TRBJ1-6, with TRBD1 as a possible D gene (6 bases). Germline V gives CDR1 SEHNR, CDR2 FQNEAQ (reference sequence). The ends were cut back, 6 bases at V and 6 bases at J, with 15 bases in the middle. The CDR3 totals 15 residues. This CDR3 is CASRRSTGANSPLHF. Here the CDR3 DNA reads TGTGCCAGCAGGAGATCGACAGGAGCTAATTCACCCCTCCACTTT.

This chain uses TRBV12-3 or TRBV12-4 with TRBJ2-3, with TRBD1 matching 10 bases. The CDR3 spans 17 residues. V shed 6 bases, J shed 4 bases, and the junction held 13 bases outside the gene matches. The CDR3 coding sequence is TGTGCCAGCAGACCCGGGACAGGGGTACCTAGCGCAGATACGCAGTATTTT. Its protein is CASRPGTGVPSADTQYF.

This chain joins TRBV7-2 and TRBJ2-1; D not certain. Per the germline V gene, CDR1 is SGHTA and CDR2 is FQGNSA. V was shortened by 7 bases and J by 8 bases, with 15 bases between the two germline ends. This CDR3 has 13 amino acids. The chain's CDR3 is CASTNLDVDEQFF. As DNA, the CDR3 is TGTGCCAGCACCAATCTAGACGTCGATGAGCAGTTCTTC.